This TCR beta chain was identified during a study of cytomegalovirus exposure and HLA in healthy donors. As for this clone: What it recognizes is unknown.

The PCR was carried out with 60 Vbeta primers and 13 Jbeta primers. TCRdb keeps only in-frame clones here, not all; method: immunoSEQ multiplex PCR. Seen here are roughly 100,000 clones, about four fifths observed once, and the top ten hold 3% to 4%. Healthy donors of bone marrow made up the group. This CDR3 region has 15 residues. Germline V gene data show CDR1 as SQVTM and CDR2 as ANQGSEA. Unmatched junction bases numbered 7, after V lost 4 bases and J lost 1 base. Notes on the study in general: HLA allele associations emerged for about 16,000 TCR beta sequences in a later analysis, at 0.05 false discovery rate. Earlier analysis found most TCR beta V segments productive about 87% or about 30% of the time.

Sample: PBMCs. This TCR was recovered from a female donor in good health and CMV-seropositive. J is TRBJ1-1 and V is TRBV29-1; 9 bases match TRBD1. CDR3 protein: CSVVQGAYRNTEAFF. CDR3 bases: TGCAGCGTTGTACAGGGGGCATACCGGAACACTGAAGCTTTCTTT.